The TCR beta chain described here comes from a study of T cell changes during pregnancy in multiple sclerosis. Germline V gene lookup returns CDR1 SEHNR and CDR2 FQNEAQ (reference sequence). The CDR3 has 18 amino acids. V shed 5 bases and J 1 base; nucleotides not matched to a gene: 17. The assay was immunoSEQ multiplex PCR, and TCRdb's table has in-frame clones only and misses some. The repertoire consists of approximately 25,000 clones, with roughly 90% occurring once and the leading ten covering more than 6.5%. The TCR sequence derives from a female donor with multiple sclerosis, enrolled in a pregnancy study. The chain uses TRBV7-9 and TRBJ2-7, with TRBD1 identical over 7 bases. This sample comprised CD8+ T cells from peripheral blood mononuclear cells, obtained in the second trimester of pregnancy. CDR3 bases: TGTGCCAGCAGCAAGCCGTCAGGGACAGACGGAACTTCCTACGAGCAGTACTTC. It translates to CASSKPSGTDGTSYEQYF.